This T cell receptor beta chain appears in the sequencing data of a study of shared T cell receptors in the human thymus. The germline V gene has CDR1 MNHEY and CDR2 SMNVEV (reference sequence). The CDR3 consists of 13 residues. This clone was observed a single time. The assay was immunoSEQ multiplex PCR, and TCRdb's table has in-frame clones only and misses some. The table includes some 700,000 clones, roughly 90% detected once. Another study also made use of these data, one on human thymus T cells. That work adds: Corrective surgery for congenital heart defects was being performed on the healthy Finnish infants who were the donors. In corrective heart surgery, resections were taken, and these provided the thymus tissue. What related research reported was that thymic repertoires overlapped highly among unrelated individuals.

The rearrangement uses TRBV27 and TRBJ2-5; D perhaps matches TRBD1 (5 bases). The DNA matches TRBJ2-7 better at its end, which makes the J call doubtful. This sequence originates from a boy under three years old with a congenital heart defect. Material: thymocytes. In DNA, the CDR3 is TGTGCCAGCAGTTTGCAGGGTAGCTACGAGCAGTACTTC. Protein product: CASSLQGSYEQYF.